This TCR beta chain originates from a study of glioma-infiltrating T cells. Study-level results: CDR3 overlap between tissue and blood was very small. Gliomas, especially low-grade, showed above-expected tissue-blood divergence; non-neoplastic patients showed below.

CDR3 length: 12 residues. On this clonotype: The target antigen is unknown. The junction does not match germline at one end; this may be a read error.

The iRepertoire nested amplicon-rescue multiplex PCR amplified TCR alpha and beta CDR3s from RNA. Tissue mRNA or PBMC total RNA, roughly 90-450 ng, went into one-step reverse transcription and amplification. One entry per CDR3 protein results from TCRdb running MiXCR on the multiplex PCR reads. The sample lists approximately 110,000 distinct CDR3 sequences; roughly 25% were seen once. The TCR was taken from a human donor with low-grade glioma or glioblastoma, undergoing nonglioma brain surgery, or in good health (not recorded which). The sequenced material came from glioma tissue, nonneoplastic brain tissue, or PBMCs (not recorded which). The chain combines TRBV12-3 or TRBV12-4 with TRBJ2-5, with a tentative D call TRBD2 (6 bases). The CDR3 DNA reads TGTGCCAGCAGCCCAGGAGGGGAGAACCAGTACTTC. Translation: CASSPGGENQYF.